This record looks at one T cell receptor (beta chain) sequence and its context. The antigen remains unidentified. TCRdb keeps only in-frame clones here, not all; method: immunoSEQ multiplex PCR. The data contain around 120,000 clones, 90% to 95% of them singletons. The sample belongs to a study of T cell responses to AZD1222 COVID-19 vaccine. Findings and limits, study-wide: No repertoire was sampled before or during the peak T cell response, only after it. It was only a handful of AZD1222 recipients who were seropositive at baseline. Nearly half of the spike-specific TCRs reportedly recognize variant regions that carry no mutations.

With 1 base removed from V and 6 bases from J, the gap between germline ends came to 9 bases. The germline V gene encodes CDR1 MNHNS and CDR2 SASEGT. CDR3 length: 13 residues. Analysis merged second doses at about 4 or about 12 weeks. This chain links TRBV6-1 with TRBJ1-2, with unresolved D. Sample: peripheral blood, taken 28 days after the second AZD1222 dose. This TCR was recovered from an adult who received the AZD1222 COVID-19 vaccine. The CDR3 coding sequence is TGTGCCAGCAGTGAAGTCTCGAGGAATGGCTACACCTTC. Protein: CASSEVSRNGYTF.